The subject of this entry is one T cell receptor beta chain. Antigen specificity is unknown. J was trimmed by 4 bases and V by 4 bases; bases with no gene match: 7. Germline assignment: CDR1 MDHEN and CDR2 SYDVKM. This CDR3 has 15 amino acids. The data were obtained in a study of shared clonotypes between healthy human individuals. Source study methods: Junction-only sequences produced by ImmunoSEQ had no quality scores, so filtering differed. TCRdb's table, derived via immunoSEQ multiplex PCR, lists solely in-frame clones and lacks some. V and J calls plus clone size are reproduced from that table; the DNA served to infer D and trimming. The sample carries over 1.4 million clones, roughly 96% recorded once. Findings and caveats of the study: About 5.2% was the fraction of naive CD4 clonotypes found shared across four donors.

The chain is built from TRBV28 and TRBJ1-2; 9 bases align to TRBD1. This sequence was found in a young man in good health. The source material was naive CD4+ T cells sorted from blood. Documented subset: CD45RA+ positively selected. Here the CDR3 DNA reads TGTGCCAGCAGTTCCGGGACAGGGCCCCCCTATGGCTACACCTTC. This codes for CASSSGTGPPYGYTF.